The 21 T cell receptor beta chains below come from one sample, sequenced in a study of CD4 T cells in relation to SARS-CoV-2 and coronaviruses. Method: immunoSEQ multiplex PCR; TCRdb's copy keeps in-frame clones and lacks some. The data contain some 40,000 clones, around four fifths of them singletons. Antigens of these TCRs are unknown. The sequenced sample consisted of memory CD4+ T cells from PBMCs, cultured in vitro. All receptors derive from an adult with COVID-19.

The chain couples TRBV2 to TRBJ2-1; D gene uncertain. The germline V and J ends were trimmed by 4 bases and 0 bases, with 10 bases remaining between them. The CDR3 sequence is 15 residues long. CDR1 SNHLY and CDR2 FYNNEI come from the germline V gene. This CDR3 reads CASSGILTSYNEQFF. Written as DNA, the CDR3 is TGTGCCAGCAGTGGGATCTTAACCTCCTACAATGAGCAGTTCTTC.

This clone came up a few times. The chain recombines TRBV19 with TRBJ1-5; no definite D call. Trimming took off 5 bases at V and 4 bases at J, with 15 bases between the two ends. This CDR3 region has 15 residues. The germline V gene encodes CDR1 LNHDA and CDR2 SQIVND (reference sequence). In nucleotides, the CDR3 is TGTGCCAGTAGTGCTGAGTTCAGAGGTAATCAGCCCCAGCATTTT. Its protein is CASSAEFRGNQPQHF.

The genes are TRBV5-1 and TRBJ2-7, with 12 bases that match TRBD2. With 4 bases clipped from V and 7 bases from J, the junction kept 6 bases outside the gene matches. CDR3 size: 14 residues. Germline V gene sequence: CDR1 SGHRS, CDR2 YFSETQ. For the CDR3, the DNA is TGCGCCAGCAGCGAAGCTAGCGGGAGGGCTGAGCAGTACTTC. Residues: CASSEASGRAEQYF.

The chain carries TRBV28 and TRBJ1-2, with D tentatively TRBD1 (6 bases). V was pared by 5 bases and J by 4 bases, with 8 bases between. Germline loops: CDR1 MDHEN, CDR2 SYDVKM. This CDR3 is built from 12 residues. CDR3 amino acids: CASSDRIYGYTF. The CDR3 coding sequence is TGTGCCAGCAGTGACAGGATCTATGGCTACACCTTC.

The V call is TRBV6-5, the J call TRBJ2-5; D is perhaps TRBD2 (6 bases). The CDR3 runs to 15 residues. Per germline, CDR1 MNHEY and CDR2 SVGAGI. With 6 bases removed from V and 0 bases from J, the gap between germline ends came to 14 bases. The CDR3: CASSYNGDYQETQYF. As DNA, the CDR3 is TGTGCCAGCAGCTATAACGGGGACTACCAAGAGACCCAGTACTTC.

This sequence joins TRBV19 and TRBJ2-1, with 13 nucleotides matching TRBD2. J was trimmed by 1 base and V by 3 bases; bases with no gene match: 6. Germline V lookup: CDR1 LNHDA, CDR2 SQIVND (reference sequence). The CDR3 loop spans 18 amino acids. DNA of the CDR3: TGTGCCAGTAGTATGGGGACTAGCGGGACGAGGTCCTACAATGAGCAGTTCTTC. As protein: CASSMGTSGTRSYNEQFF. The full variable domain, in which reference TRBV19 and TRBJ2-1 provide the parts outside the CDR3, is DGGITQSPKYLFRKEGQNVTLSCEQNLNHDAMYWYRQDPGQGLRLIYYSQIVNDFQKGDIAEGYSVSREKKESFPLTVTSAQKNPTAFYLCASSMGTSGTRSYNEQFFGPGTRLTVL.

This chain uses TRBV2 with TRBJ2-1, with 12 nucleotides matching TRBD1. Per the germline V gene, CDR1 is SNHLY and CDR2 is FYNNEI. Trimming at V came to 6 bases and at J to 7 bases, leaving 7 bases not matched to a gene. The CDR3 extends over 15 amino acids. CDR3 bases: TGTGCCAGCAGCAGGGGACAGGGGGCGCGAAATGAGCAGTTCTTC. Encoded protein: CASSRGQGARNEQFF. Looking up the rest from reference TRBV2 and TRBJ2-1 gives the full variable domain: EPEVTQTPSHQVTQMGQEVILRCVPISNHLYFYWYRQILGQKVEFLVSFYNNEISEKSEIFDDQFSVERPDGSNFTLKIRSTKLEDSAMYFCASSRGQGARNEQFFGPGTRLTVL.

This chain links TRBV30 with TRBJ1-1, with no clear D. The CDR3 is 13 amino acids. Germline V gene sequence: CDR1 GTSNPN, CDR2 SVGIG (reference sequence). The V gene lost 2 bases and the J gene lost 4 bases, with 11 bases spanning the gap. The CDR3 DNA reads as TGTGCCTGGAGTAATGGGGTGAGCACTGAAGCTTTCTTT. Its protein product is CAWSNGVSTEAFF.

The V gene is TRBV5-4, the J gene TRBJ2-1; D could derive from TRBD1 or TRBD2 (5 bases each). The CDR3 contains 14 residues. Trimming shortened V by 2 bases and J by 7 bases, and 13 bases separated the two germline ends. Germline lookup yields CDR1 SGHNT and CDR2 YYREEE (reference sequence). Here the CDR3 DNA reads TGTGCCAGCAGCTTTATTTCGGGGCCTAATGAGCAGTTCTTC. It specifies CASSFISGPNEQFF.

This chain uses TRBV14 with TRBJ2-7; D not resolved. Trimming cost V 1 base and J 0 bases, with 7 bases left between them. CDR1 SGHDN and CDR2 FVKESK come from the germline V gene. This CDR3 has 14 residues. The chain's CDR3 is CASSQGLSSYEQYF. CDR3 bases: TGTGCCAGCAGCCAAGGACTGAGCTCCTACGAGCAGTACTTC.

V is TRBV5-1 and J is TRBJ2-5; the D gene is possibly TRBD2 (7 bases). V dropped 4 bases and J dropped 7 bases, with 23 bases sitting between them. Germline V gives CDR1 SGHRS, CDR2 YFSETQ. This CDR3 spans 16 amino acids. CDR3 residues: CASSPNRGAGERTQYF. Here the CDR3 DNA reads TGCGCCAGCAGCCCGAACCGGGGGGCCGGTGAGCGGACCCAGTACTTC.

This clone was counted only a few times. This chain joins TRBV18 and TRBJ2-4; D ambiguous. The V and J ends lost 2 bases and 2 bases respectively, with 16 bases between them. The germline CDR1 and CDR2 sequences are KGHSH and LQKENI. This CDR3 comprises 17 residues. The CDR3 region is CASSPSNSRLTKNIQYF. Here the CDR3 DNA reads TGTGCCAGCTCACCATCGAACAGCCGATTGACCAAAAACATTCAGTACTTC.

This clone is a singleton in its sample. The chain carries TRBV10-3 and TRBJ2-7, with D perhaps TRBD1 (5 bases). Deletions cut 8 bases from V and 2 bases from J, with 10 bases between. The CDR3 sequence is 12 residues long. The germline gives CDR1 ENHRY, CDR2 SYGVKD. The CDR3: CAIADTTYEQYF. DNA of the CDR3: TGTGCCATCGCGGACACGACCTACGAGCAGTACTTC.

The DNA of the CDR3 is TGCAGCGTTGAACGGGGGTCTAGCACAGATACGCAGTATTTT. Amino acids: CSVERGSSTDTQYF. The chain recombines TRBV29-1 with TRBJ2-3; TRBD2 is a possible D gene (6 bases). The CDR3 has 14 amino acids. Germline CDR1 reads SQVTM; CDR2 reads ANQGSEA. V was shortened by 2 bases and J by 0 bases, with 9 bases between the two germline ends.

The V call is TRBV7-7, the J call TRBJ2-5; D tentatively fits TRBD1 or TRBD2 (7 bases each). This CDR3 contains 13 residues. The V end lost 5 bases, the J end lost 5 bases, and 12 bases lay between the germline ends. Germline CDR1 is SSHAT and CDR2 is FNYEAQ (reference sequence). In DNA form, the CDR3 reads TGTGCCAGCAGCGTCAGGGGGGGGGAGACCCAGTACTTC. The encoded protein is CASSVRGGETQYF.

This clone was counted a few times. This chain links TRBV12-3 or TRBV12-4 with TRBJ1-5, with D uncertain. V lost 3 bases, J lost 4 bases, and 4 bases lay in between. CDR3 length equals 12 residues. The CDR3 DNA is TGTGCCAGCAGTTTTTCAAATCAGCCCCAGCATTTT. Translated: CASSFSNQPQHF.

The V call is TRBV25-1, the J call TRBJ2-5, with D possibly TRBD1 on 6 matching bases. V was trimmed by 6 bases and J by 1 base, leaving 12 bases between them. Germline CDR1 and CDR2: MGHDK and SYGVNS. The CDR3 runs 14 residues. The CDR3 sequence is CASSDRRTQETQYF. The DNA of the CDR3 is TGTGCCAGCAGCGACAGGAGAACCCAAGAGACCCAGTACTTC.

Regarding this clone: Germline is not matched at one junction end, which may reflect a read error. The chain uses TRBV7-7 and TRBJ2-2; perhaps TRBD2 as D (5 bases). Germline CDR1 SSHAT, CDR2 FNYEAQ (reference sequence). The CDR3 spans 15 residues. The CDR3 reads CASSFLGGNTGELFF. The CDR3 nucleotides read TGTGCTAGCAGCTTCTTAGGAGGAAACACCGGGGAGCTGTTTTTT.

The chain joins TRBV28 to TRBJ1-4, with 9 positions matching TRBD1. Germline assignment: CDR1 MDHEN and CDR2 SYDVKM. This CDR3 region has 18 residues. The V and J ends lost 4 bases and 7 bases, in that order; junction bases with no gene match: 16. The CDR3 sequence is CASSSLTPLQGASEKLFF. In nucleotides, the CDR3 is TGTGCCAGCAGTTCCCTAACCCCCTTACAGGGGGCGAGTGAAAAACTGTTTTTT.

The chain recombines TRBV18 with TRBJ2-1; 7 bases match TRBD1. The germline V gene has CDR1 KGHSH and CDR2 LQKENI. The CDR3 runs 16 residues. V was pared by 2 bases and J by 6 bases, with 10 bases of the junction left unmatched. CDR3 nucleotide sequence: TGTGCCAGCTCACCAATAGGACAGGCCCTGGGCAATGAGCAGTTCTTC. Translated, it gives CASSPIGQALGNEQFF.

The chain uses TRBV30 and TRBJ2-6, with unresolved D. Trimming removed 1 base at V and 4 bases at J, with 11 bases between. The CDR3 sequence is 15 residues long. CDR1 is GTSNPN, CDR2 SVGIG, per germline (reference sequence). This CDR3 is CAWSAGVVGANVLTF. The CDR3 DNA sequence: TGTGCCTGGAGTGCTGGGGTTGTGGGGGCCAACGTCCTGACTTTC.